One and the same sample provided the 13 T cell receptor beta chains below, sequenced in a study of glioma-infiltrating T cells after dendritic cell vaccination. Time point defined: after dendritic cell vaccination, including at tumor progression/relapse. The data were produced by immunoSEQ multiplex PCR, yet TCRdb's version contains in-frame clones alone and is incomplete. In the table there are approximately 85,000 clones, 85% of which are singletons. The sample consisted of blood, taken after dendritic cell vaccination. These receptors all come from a human donor with glioblastoma.

This clone has just one count. The chain combines TRBV27 with TRBJ1-1, with a tentative D call TRBD1 (6 bases). The CDR3 is 13 residues long. Germline V CDR1 and CDR2: MNHEY, SMNVEV (reference sequence). V was cut by 8 bases and J by 0 bases, with 10 bases left in between. The CDR3 nucleotides read TGTGCCAGCCGGGGGGCGGTGAACACTGAAGCTTTCTTT. As protein: CASRGAVNTEAFF.

V is TRBV19 and J is TRBJ2-7; TRBD1 matches at 8 bases. CDR1 and CDR2 from the germline V gene are LNHDA and SQIVND (reference sequence). J lost 4 bases, V lost 1 base, and 15 bases had no gene match. The length of the CDR3 is 18 residues. CDR3 sequence reads: CASSIAGRGQGDGYEQYF. The CDR3 bases are TGTGCCAGTAGTATAGCAGGTCGTGGACAGGGCGACGGGTACGAGCAGTACTTC.

The CDR3 loop is CASSFTGQTEAFF. CDR3 nucleotides: TGTGCCAGCAGTTTTACGGGACAAACTGAAGCTTTCTTT. The V gene is TRBV27, the J gene TRBJ1-1; D may be TRBD1 (6 bases). The germline V gene encodes CDR1 MNHEY and CDR2 SMNVEV (reference sequence). The CDR3 totals 13 residues. V was clipped by 3 bases and J by 5 bases, with 10 bases between them.

The V and J genes are TRBV4-3 and TRBJ1-2; D is unclear. Per germline, CDR1 LGHNA and CDR2 YSLEER. This CDR3 has 13 residues. V lost 2 bases and J 3 bases, leaving 7 bases between the germline ends. The CDR3 reads CASSQTGYYGYTF. CDR3 nucleotide sequence: TGCGCCAGCAGCCAAACCGGGTACTATGGCTACACCTTC.

This CDR3 is CASRRTGSGNTIYF. In DNA form, the CDR3 reads TGTGCCAGCCGAAGGACTGGCTCTGGAAACACCATATATTTT. This chain connects TRBV27 to TRBJ1-3, with D unresolved. Trimming removed 8 bases at V and 0 bases at J, with 11 bases between. Germline loops: CDR1 MNHEY, CDR2 SMNVEV (reference sequence). CDR3 size: 14 residues.

The gene calls are TRBV29-1 and TRBJ1-2; no reliable D call. Looked up from germline, CDR1 is SQVTM and CDR2 is ANQGSEA. This CDR3 region has 17 residues. V lost 0 bases and J 7 bases, leaving 24 bases between the germline ends. CDR3 amino acids: CSVEDLGSGSGAGGYTF. The CDR3 DNA reads TGCAGCGTTGAAGATCTGGGATCCGGATCGGGCGCGGGTGGCTACACCTTC.

The V gene is TRBV25-1, the J gene TRBJ1-4, with D possibly matching TRBD1 (5 bases). CDR3 size: 16 residues. The germline CDR1 and CDR2 sequences are MGHDK and SYGVNS. Trimming took off 5 bases at V and 2 bases at J, with 15 bases between the two ends. The CDR3, as DNA: TGTGCCAGCAGTCAGGTCGCCAGGGCCACTAATGAAAAACTGTTTTTT. It yields the protein CASSQVARATNEKLFF.

The sample holds one count of this clone. The chain is built from TRBV5-5 and TRBJ2-7; 10 nucleotides agree with TRBD2. V shed 4 bases and J 2 bases; nucleotides not matched to a gene: 6. CDR3 length equals 15 residues. The V gene's germline CDR1 is SGHKS and CDR2 YYEKEE (reference sequence). In nucleotides, the CDR3 is TGTGCCAGCAGCCCCGGACTAGCGGAAGCCTACGAGCAGTACTTC. The encoded protein is CASSPGLAEAYEQYF.

This clone has only one observation. The chain carries TRBV15 and TRBJ1-4; weak D call: TRBD1 (5 bases). The CDR3 totals 12 residues. Germline-derived CDR1 and CDR2 are LNHNV and YYDKDF (reference sequence). Deletions cut 8 bases from V and 7 bases from J, with 11 bases between. In DNA form, the CDR3 reads TGTGCCACCCACAGGCCCGGTGAAAAACTGTTTTTT. It specifies CATHRPGEKLFF.

Only a few counts were recorded for this clone. The rearrangement links TRBV7-6 to TRBJ2-1; D uncertain. V was cut by 1 base and J by 3 bases, with 7 bases left in between. This CDR3 has 14 residues. CDR1 and CDR2 from the germline V gene are SGHVS and FNYEAQ. DNA for the CDR3: TGTGCCAGCAGCTTAGGATTCGGCTACAATGAGCAGTTCTTC. Translating gives CASSLGFGYNEQFF.

The J gene is TRBJ2-3, the V gene TRBV9; maybe TRBD2 (6 bases). The CDR3 contains 17 residues. From germline, CDR1 is SGDLS and CDR2 YYNGEE. Deletions cut 6 bases from V and 0 bases from J, with 20 bases between. CDR3: CASNKLGGDTSTDTQYF. The CDR3 DNA is TGTGCCAGCAATAAACTAGGAGGGGATACTAGCACAGATACGCAGTATTTT.

The V gene is TRBV7-8, the J gene TRBJ1-5; 11 bases are a match to TRBD1. The CDR3 covers 18 residues. Per germline, CDR1 SGHVS and CDR2 FQNEAQ. The ends lost 5 bases at V and 0 bases at J; junction bases unmatched: 9. CDR3 protein: CASSIGQGASYSNQPQHF. The CDR3 bases are TGTGCCAGCAGCATAGGACAGGGGGCCTCTTATAGCAATCAGCCCCAGCATTTT. The complete variable domain, with remaining parts taken from reference TRBV7-8 and TRBJ1-5, reads GAGVSQSPRYKVAKRGQDVALRCDPISGHVSLFWYQQALGQGPEFLTYFQNEAQLDKSGLPSDRFFAERPEGSVSTLKIQRTQQEDSAVYLCASSIGQGASYSNQPQHFGDGTRLSIL.

This clone was detected a few times. The J gene is TRBJ1-6, the V gene TRBV6-4; 10 bases are shared with TRBD1. CDR1 and CDR2 from the germline V gene are MRHNA and SNTAGT. This CDR3 region has 14 residues. V lost 4 bases and J lost 14; bases outside the gene matches: 8. The CDR3 DNA is TGTGCCAGCAGTGTGTTACCGGGACAGGGGACCCTCCACTTT. This sequence encodes CASSVLPGQGTLHF.